A selection of T cell receptor beta chains follows, all from one sample in a study of shared clonotypes between healthy human individuals. Clones were sequenced by immunoSEQ multiplex PCR, and TCRdb holds only the in-frame ones, with some missing. The sample holds over a million clones, roughly 96% seen once. Material for sequencing was naive CD4+ T cells sorted from blood. The receptors originated from a man aged 25 to 40 in good health. Both conserved end residues are part of each CDR3. D genes are given only for firm matches. Size is omitted from some rows. Given values are once, few, many or a class for expanded clones.

d_call: .
clone_size: .
v_call: TRBV18
j_call: TRBJ1-2
cdr3_aa: CASSPGGTPPEYGYTF
cdr3_nt: TGTGCCAGCTCACCGGGGGGGACCCCGCCTGAGTATGGCTACACCTTC

d_call: TRBD2
clone_size: .
v_call: TRBV4-3
j_call: TRBJ2-1
cdr3_aa: CASSRGFLAGGPGEQFF
cdr3_nt: TGCGCCAGCAGCCGGGGCTTTCTAGCGGGAGGGCCAGGTGAGCAGTTCTTC

d_call: .
clone_size: .
v_call: TRBV15
j_call: TRBJ2-7
cdr3_aa: CATSLPVGYEQYF
cdr3_nt: TGTGCCACCAGCCTCCCGGTAGGGTACGAGCAGTACTTC

d_call: TRBD2
clone_size: .
v_call: TRBV4-1
j_call: TRBJ2-5
cdr3_aa: CASSQEGTSGKTQYF
cdr3_nt: TGCGCCAGCAGCCAAGAAGGGACTAGCGGGAAGACCCAGTACTTC

d_call: TRBD2
clone_size: .
v_call: TRBV30
j_call: TRBJ2-1
cdr3_aa: CAWSGTSGSGEQFF
cdr3_nt: TGTGCCTGGAGTGGGACTAGCGGGAGTGGAGAGCAGTTCTTC

d_call: .
clone_size: .
v_call: TRBV6-1
j_call: TRBJ1-5
cdr3_aa: CASKIGPAAQPQHF
cdr3_nt: TGTGCCAGCAAGATTGGGCCAGCAGCCCAGCCCCAGCATTTT

d_call: .
clone_size: .
v_call: TRBV30
j_call: TRBJ2-5
cdr3_aa: CAWSVPGGETQYF
cdr3_nt: TGTGCCTGGAGTGTACCCGGGGGAGAGACCCAGTACTTC

d_call: TRBD2
clone_size: .
v_call: TRBV19
j_call: TRBJ2-7
cdr3_aa: CASSIAPSGYEQYF
cdr3_nt: TGTGCCAGTAGTATAGCTCCTAGCGGATACGAGCAGTACTTC

d_call: .
clone_size: once
v_call: TRBV7-6
j_call: TRBJ2-1
cdr3_aa: CASSFLTGNEQFF
cdr3_nt: TGTGCCAGCAGCTTCCTTACGGGCAATGAGCAGTTCTTC

d_call: TRBD2
clone_size: .
v_call: TRBV5-6
j_call: TRBJ2-7
cdr3_aa: CASSLWVAGKHTYEQYF
cdr3_nt: TGTGCCAGCAGCTTGTGGGTAGCGGGAAAACACACCTACGAGCAGTACTTC

d_call: .
clone_size: .
v_call: TRBV2
j_call: TRBJ2-7
cdr3_aa: CASSEDPGQVPREFYEQYF
cdr3_nt: TGTGCCAGCAGTGAAGACCCAGGGCAGGTGCCTCGGGAATTCTACGAGCAGTACTTC

d_call: TRBD2
clone_size: .
v_call: TRBV27
j_call: TRBJ2-2
cdr3_aa: CASTPWGGENTGELFF
cdr3_nt: TGTGCCAGCACCCCTTGGGGAGGGGAGAACACCGGGGAGCTGTTTTTT

d_call: .
clone_size: .
v_call: TRBV27
j_call: TRBJ2-3
cdr3_aa: CASCRSGNTDTQYF
cdr3_nt: TGTGCCAGCTGTAGGTCAGGGAACACAGATACGCAGTATTTT

d_call: .
clone_size: .
v_call: TRBV18
j_call: TRBJ2-1
cdr3_aa: CASSPPSADSQFF
cdr3_nt: TGTGCCAGCTCACCACCTTCGGCGGACTCGCAGTTCTTC

d_call: .
clone_size: .
v_call: TRBV5-1
j_call: TRBJ2-7
cdr3_aa: CASSQYGGLNYEQYF
cdr3_nt: TGCGCCAGCAGCCAGTATGGGGGCCTTAACTACGAGCAGTACTTC

d_call: TRBD2
clone_size: .
v_call: TRBV9
j_call: TRBJ2-1
cdr3_aa: CASTQTGGSYNEQFF
cdr3_nt: TGTGCCAGCACCCAAACGGGAGGCTCCTACAATGAGCAGTTCTTC

d_call: .
clone_size: .
v_call: TRBV28
j_call: TRBJ1-4
cdr3_aa: CASTDRPTTNEKLFF
cdr3_nt: TGTGCCAGCACTGACAGACCCACAACTAATGAAAAACTGTTTTTT

d_call: .
clone_size: .
v_call: TRBV2
j_call: TRBJ1-5
cdr3_aa: CASSQGDSSNQPQHF
cdr3_nt: TGTGCCAGCAGCCAAGGGGACTCTAGCAATCAGCCCCAGCATTTT

d_call: TRBD2
clone_size: .
v_call: TRBV25-1
j_call: TRBJ2-3
cdr3_aa: CASSDLAGVILDTQYF
cdr3_nt: TGTGCCAGCAGTGATTTGGCGGGAGTTATATTAGATACGCAGTATTTT

d_call: .
clone_size: .
v_call: TRBV5-1
j_call: TRBJ1-1
cdr3_aa: CASSRQAENTEAFF
cdr3_nt: TGCGCCAGCAGCCGTCAAGCCGAGAACACTGAAGCTTTCTTT

d_call: TRBD2
clone_size: .
v_call: TRBV7-2
j_call: TRBJ2-1
cdr3_aa: CASSPVYRTSGRGSEQFF
cdr3_nt: TGTGCCAGCAGCCCGGTCTATCGGACTAGCGGGAGAGGAAGTGAGCAGTTCTTC

d_call: .
clone_size: .
v_call: TRBV7-6
j_call: TRBJ2-3
cdr3_aa: CASSPRYSGSTDTQYF
cdr3_nt: TGTGCCAGCAGCCCCAGATACTCGGGAAGCACAGATACGCAGTATTTT

d_call: .
clone_size: once
v_call: TRBV9
j_call: TRBJ2-2
cdr3_aa: CASSVESGWGTGELFF
cdr3_nt: TGTGCCAGCAGCGTAGAATCGGGGTGGGGGACCGGGGAGCTGTTTTTT

d_call: TRBD1
clone_size: .
v_call: TRBV5-1
j_call: TRBJ2-7
cdr3_aa: CASSLVAWRTGPTLEQYF
cdr3_nt: TGCGCCAGCAGCTTGGTAGCTTGGAGGACAGGACCCACATTGGAGCAGTACTTC

d_call: TRBD1
clone_size: .
v_call: TRBV10-2
j_call: TRBJ1-5
cdr3_aa: CASGKRTGSGNQPQHF
cdr3_nt: TGCGCCAGCGGTAAACGGACAGGGTCCGGCAATCAGCCCCAGCATTTT

d_call: .
clone_size: .
v_call: TRBV18
j_call: TRBJ1-5
cdr3_aa: CASSTENQPQHF
cdr3_nt: TGTGCCAGTTCGACAGAAAATCAGCCCCAGCATTTT

d_call: .
clone_size: once
v_call: TRBV2
j_call: TRBJ2-5
cdr3_aa: CASRRFGETQYF
cdr3_nt: TGTGCCAGCAGGAGGTTCGGGGAGACCCAGTACTTC

d_call: .
clone_size: .
v_call: TRBV28
j_call: TRBJ2-2
cdr3_aa: CASSSGSGELFF
cdr3_nt: TGTGCCAGCAGTTCAGGGTCCGGGGAGCTGTTTTTT

d_call: .
clone_size: .
v_call: TRBV7-3
j_call: TRBJ2-1
cdr3_aa: CASSSLRENEQFF
cdr3_nt: TGTGCCAGCAGCTCCCTCCGAGAAAATGAGCAGTTCTTC

d_call: .
clone_size: once
v_call: TRBV7-2
j_call: TRBJ2-1
cdr3_aa: CASSFKSSGEQFF
cdr3_nt: TGTGCCAGCAGCTTTAAATCCTCAGGTGAGCAGTTCTTC

d_call: .
clone_size: .
v_call: TRBV7-8
j_call: TRBJ2-2
cdr3_aa: CASSLVVGGELFF
cdr3_nt: TGTGCCAGCAGCTTAGTTGTCGGGGGGGAGCTGTTTTTT

d_call: TRBD2
clone_size: .
v_call: TRBV11-2
j_call: TRBJ2-7
cdr3_aa: CASSLTSGSQISSYEQYF
cdr3_nt: TGTGCCAGCAGCTTGACTAGCGGGAGCCAGATCAGTTCCTACGAGCAGTACTTC

d_call: .
clone_size: .
v_call: TRBV29-1
j_call: TRBJ2-5
cdr3_aa: CSVERGIQETQYF
cdr3_nt: TGCAGCGTTGAACGAGGAATTCAAGAGACCCAGTACTTC

d_call: TRBD2
clone_size: once
v_call: TRBV5-1
j_call: TRBJ2-2
cdr3_aa: CASRFQLADTGELFF
cdr3_nt: TGCGCCAGCAGGTTTCAACTAGCGGACACCGGGGAGCTGTTTTTT

d_call: .
clone_size: .
v_call: TRBV5-1
j_call: TRBJ2-2
cdr3_aa: CASSLDTNTGELFF
cdr3_nt: TGCGCCAGCAGCTTGGATACGAACACCGGGGAGCTGTTTTTT

d_call: .
clone_size: once
v_call: TRBV6-4
j_call: TRBJ2-5
cdr3_aa: CASTIRTWGQETQYF
cdr3_nt: TGTGCCAGCACTATACGGACCTGGGGGCAAGAGACCCAGTACTTC

d_call: .
clone_size: .
v_call: TRBV10-3
j_call: TRBJ2-2
cdr3_aa: CAISESMGRGNTGELFF
cdr3_nt: TGTGCCATCAGTGAGTCGATGGGGCGCGGGAACACCGGGGAGCTGTTTTTT

d_call: TRBD1
clone_size: .
v_call: TRBV19
j_call: TRBJ2-6
cdr3_aa: CASSPLTGGSGANVLTF
cdr3_nt: TGTGCCAGTAGCCCACTTACAGGGGGCTCTGGGGCCAACGTCCTGACTTTC

d_call: .
clone_size: .
v_call: TRBV2
j_call: TRBJ2-7
cdr3_aa: CASSEFTLELSF
cdr3_nt: TGTGCCAGCAGTGAGTTTACCTTGGAGCTATCATTC

d_call: .
clone_size: once
v_call: TRBV7-9
j_call: TRBJ2-1
cdr3_aa: CASSPGLFKQFF
cdr3_nt: TGTGCCAGCAGCCCCGGACTGTTCAAGCAGTTCTTC

d_call: .
clone_size: once
v_call: TRBV14
j_call: TRBJ2-3
cdr3_aa: CASSLRKSSLTDTQYF
cdr3_nt: TGTGCCAGCAGTCTACGAAAGAGCAGTCTCACAGATACGCAGTATTTT

d_call: .
clone_size: .
v_call: TRBV21-1
j_call: TRBJ1-5
cdr3_aa: CASSSGKGATQPQHF
cdr3_nt: TGTGCCAGCAGCAGTGGGAAAGGGGCCACTCAGCCCCAGCATTTT

d_call: .
clone_size: .
v_call: TRBV10-1
j_call: TRBJ2-7
cdr3_aa: CASSAHRTYEQYF
cdr3_nt: TGCGCCAGCAGTGCGCACAGAACCTACGAGCAGTACTTC

d_call: TRBD2
clone_size: .
v_call: TRBV18
j_call: TRBJ2-7
cdr3_aa: CASSPRRDSGKAYEQYF
cdr3_nt: TGTGCCAGCTCACCCCGACGGGATAGCGGGAAGGCCTACGAGCAGTACTTC

d_call: TRBD2
clone_size: .
v_call: TRBV5-1
j_call: TRBJ2-7
cdr3_aa: CASSSGTSGRLRRSYEQYF
cdr3_nt: TGCGCCAGCAGTTCCGGGACTAGCGGGAGACTGCGTAGGTCCTACGAGCAGTACTTC

d_call: .
clone_size: .
v_call: TRBV7-2
j_call: TRBJ2-4
cdr3_aa: CASSLSVAKNIQYF
cdr3_nt: TGTGCCAGCAGCCTCAGCGTAGCCAAAAACATTCAGTACTTC

d_call: .
clone_size: .
v_call: TRBV9
j_call: TRBJ2-2
cdr3_aa: CASSVGGFETGELFF
cdr3_nt: TGTGCCAGCAGCGTCGGAGGGTTTGAAACCGGGGAGCTGTTTTTT

d_call: .
clone_size: .
v_call: TRBV30
j_call: TRBJ2-6
cdr3_aa: CAWSVGAAGANVLTF
cdr3_nt: TGTGCCTGGAGTGTGGGGGCGGCTGGGGCCAACGTCCTGACTTTC

d_call: TRBD2
clone_size: .
v_call: TRBV7-8
j_call: TRBJ2-1
cdr3_aa: CASSLLAVSGGSSYNEQFF
cdr3_nt: TGTGCCAGCAGCTTACTGGCTGTTTCTGGCGGGAGCTCCTACAATGAGCAGTTCTTC

d_call: .
clone_size: .
v_call: TRBV4-1
j_call: TRBJ2-2
cdr3_aa: CASSQIRGANTGELFF
cdr3_nt: TGCGCCAGCAGCCAAATCAGGGGGGCGAACACCGGGGAGCTGTTTTTT

d_call: .
clone_size: .
v_call: TRBV28
j_call: TRBJ2-1
cdr3_aa: CASSLFSGDNEQFF
cdr3_nt: TGTGCCAGCAGTTTGTTTAGCGGAGACAATGAGCAGTTCTTC

d_call: TRBD2
clone_size: .
v_call: TRBV30
j_call: TRBJ2-3
cdr3_aa: CAWGAGGPSDTQYF
cdr3_nt: TGTGCCTGGGGGGCGGGAGGGCCATCCGATACGCAGTATTTT

d_call: .
clone_size: .
v_call: TRBV19
j_call: TRBJ2-2
cdr3_aa: CASVAEGSTGELFF
cdr3_nt: TGTGCCAGTGTTGCTGAAGGGAGCACCGGGGAGCTGTTTTTT

d_call: .
clone_size: .
v_call: TRBV29-1
j_call: TRBJ1-2
cdr3_aa: CSADNPNYGYTF
cdr3_nt: TGCAGCGCCGACAATCCCAACTATGGCTACACCTTC

d_call: .
clone_size: .
v_call: TRBV5-3
j_call: TRBJ1-1
cdr3_aa: CARSLKGVQAFF
cdr3_nt: TGTGCCAGAAGCTTGAAGGGGGTTCAAGCTTTCTTT

d_call: .
clone_size: .
v_call: TRBV6-5
j_call: TRBJ2-3
cdr3_aa: CASSSPPGDTQYF
cdr3_nt: TGTGCCAGCAGTAGCCCGCCGGGAGATACGCAGTATTTT

d_call: .
clone_size: once
v_call: TRBV28
j_call: TRBJ2-7
cdr3_aa: CASSYAGGEQYF
cdr3_nt: TGTGCCAGCAGTTATGCAGGGGGGGAGCAGTACTTC

d_call: .
clone_size: .
v_call: TRBV19
j_call: TRBJ1-3
cdr3_aa: CASSRVGGNTIYF
cdr3_nt: TGTGCCAGTTCTCGTGTAGGAGGAAACACCATATATTTT

d_call: .
clone_size: .
v_call: TRBV11-2
j_call: TRBJ2-3
cdr3_aa: CASTKSRSDTQYF
cdr3_nt: TGTGCCAGCACCAAAAGTCGGTCAGATACGCAGTATTTT

d_call: .
clone_size: .
v_call: TRBV2
j_call: TRBJ2-7
cdr3_aa: CASGRISYEQYF
cdr3_nt: TGTGCCAGCGGGAGGATCTCCTACGAGCAGTACTTC